This section outlines one T cell receptor (beta chain) sequence together with its context. The antigen remains undetermined. Time point indicated: baseline, week 1 (first vaccination visit). This sample's treatment: pre-vaccination baseline after standard-of-care therapy. These data come from a study of a mutant IDH1 vaccine in newly diagnosed glioma. Study as a whole: Most patients had radiochemotherapy with temozolomide before enrollment; others had one alone. Regarding the study as a whole: Among all patients, vaccine-induced immune responses occurred in roughly 95%.

The CDR3 runs 12 residues. CDR1 is LNHDA and CDR2 is SQIVND in the germline V gene (reference sequence). Trimming cost V 3 bases and J 3 bases, with 5 bases left between them. This table comes from immunoSEQ multiplex PCR, and its TCRdb copy is limited to in-frame clones, with some not included. Of some 90,000 clones listed, over 70% are singletons. The starting material was PBMCs, obtained from a glioma patient treated with radiotherapy, temozolomide or both. The rearrangement joins TRBV19 to TRBJ1-1, with D uncertain. The sequence came from a man in his forties with glioma. Some clones in this sample may be carry-over from other donors' samples. This CDR3 reads CASSIADTEAFF. The CDR3, as DNA: TGTGCCAGTAGTATTGCGGACACTGAAGCTTTCTTT.